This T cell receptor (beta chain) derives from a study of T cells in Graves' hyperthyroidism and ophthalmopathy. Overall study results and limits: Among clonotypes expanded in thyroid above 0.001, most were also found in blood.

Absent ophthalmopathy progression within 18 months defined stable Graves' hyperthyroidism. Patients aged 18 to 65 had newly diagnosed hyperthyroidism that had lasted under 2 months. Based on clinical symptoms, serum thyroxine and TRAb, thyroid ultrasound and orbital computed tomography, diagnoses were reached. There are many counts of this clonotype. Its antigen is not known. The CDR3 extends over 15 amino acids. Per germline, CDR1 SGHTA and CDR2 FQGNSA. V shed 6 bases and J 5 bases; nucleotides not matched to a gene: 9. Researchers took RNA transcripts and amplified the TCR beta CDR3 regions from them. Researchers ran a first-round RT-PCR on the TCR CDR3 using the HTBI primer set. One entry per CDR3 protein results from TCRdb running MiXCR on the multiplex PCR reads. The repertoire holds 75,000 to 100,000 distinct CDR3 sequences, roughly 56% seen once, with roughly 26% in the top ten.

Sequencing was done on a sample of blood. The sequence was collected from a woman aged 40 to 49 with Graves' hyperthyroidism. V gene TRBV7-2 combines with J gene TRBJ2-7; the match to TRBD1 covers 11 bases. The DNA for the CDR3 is TGTGCCAGCAGGCTTCCGGGACAGGGGGTACACGAGCAGTACTTC. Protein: CASRLPGQGVHEQYF.